Listed below are T cell receptor beta chains from one sample, sequenced in a study of CD8 T cells in Susac syndrome. TCRdb re-called the immunoSEQ multiplex PCR reads through MiXCR, storing one row per CDR3 protein. The data hold 250,000 to 300,000 distinct CDR3 sequences, with roughly 85% observed a single time. The sample consisted of CD8+ T cells from PBMCs. Source of these receptors: a human donor with multiple sclerosis. CDR3s include the opening cysteine and the closing phenylalanine or tryptophan. A D gene is named only where the DNA matches it firmly. Expanded clones are given a class, and other clones once, few, many or no size at all.

CDR3nt: TGTGCCAGCTCACCACCGGGGGAGACTCCCCCCTACAATGAGCAGTTCTTC
CDR3aa: CASSPPGETPPYNEQFF
j_gene: TRBJ2-1
v_gene: TRBV18
d_gene: NA
abundance: NA

CDR3nt: TGTGCCAGCAGTTTACGTTCGGCGGGGGCCCCAGTATACAATGAGCAGTTCTTC
CDR3aa: CASSLRSAGAPVYNEQFF
j_gene: TRBJ2-1
v_gene: TRBV28
d_gene: NA
abundance: NA

CDR3nt: TGTGCCAGCACTTGGTCTAGCGGTGAATTCACAGATACGCAGTATTTT
CDR3aa: CASTWSSGEFTDTQYF
j_gene: TRBJ2-3
v_gene: TRBV9
d_gene: TRBD2
abundance: NA

CDR3nt: TGCGCCAGCAGCCAAGATACCCCTAGCGGCCCCGGGGATGAGCAGTTCTTC
CDR3aa: CASSQDTPSGPGDEQFF
j_gene: TRBJ2-1
v_gene: TRBV4-3
d_gene: TRBD2
abundance: NA

CDR3nt: TGTGCCATCAGTGCTAGCGGGAGTACAGATACGCAGTATTTT
CDR3aa: CAISASGSTDTQYF
j_gene: TRBJ2-3
v_gene: TRBV10-3
d_gene: TRBD2
abundance: NA

CDR3nt: TGCAGTGCTAGGCCCAGCGGACTATACAATGAGCAGTTCTTC
CDR3aa: CSARPSGLYNEQFF
j_gene: TRBJ2-1
v_gene: TRBV20-1
d_gene: NA
abundance: NA

CDR3nt: TGTGCCAGCAGTCGGGACAGGGCCATGAACACTGAAGCTTTCTTT
CDR3aa: CASSRDRAMNTEAFF
j_gene: TRBJ1-1
v_gene: TRBV6-2/TRBV6-3
d_gene: TRBD1
abundance: NA

CDR3nt: TGTGCCAGCAGCCCGACTCAGCAAGGAGCCTACGAGCAGTACTTC
CDR3aa: CASSPTQQGAYEQYF
j_gene: TRBJ2-7
v_gene: TRBV5-4
d_gene: NA
abundance: NA

CDR3nt: TGCAGCGTTGAAGGGGATCCGCGAAGCGCGTCCTACAATGAGCAGTTCTTC
CDR3aa: CSVEGDPRSASYNEQFF
j_gene: TRBJ2-1
v_gene: TRBV29-1
d_gene: NA
abundance: NA

CDR3nt: TGCAGTGCTACGGGACTAGCGGGAGAGGGTGATACGCAGTATTTT
CDR3aa: CSATGLAGEGDTQYF
j_gene: TRBJ2-3
v_gene: TRBV20-1
d_gene: TRBD2
abundance: NA

CDR3nt: TGTGCCAGCAGAGGACAGGGGGGGAACACTGAAGCTTTCTTT
CDR3aa: CASRGQGGNTEAFF
j_gene: TRBJ1-1
v_gene: TRBV12-3/TRBV12-4
d_gene: TRBD1
abundance: NA

CDR3nt: TGTGCCAGCAGCTTAGAGGCTAGCACCCTTTACAATGAGCAGTTCTTC
CDR3aa: CASSLEASTLYNEQFF
j_gene: TRBJ2-1
v_gene: TRBV11-2
d_gene: NA
abundance: NA

CDR3nt: TGTGCCAGCACTTTAGGTGTTGGGGCCACCCGATACAATGAGCAGTTCTTC
CDR3aa: CASTLGVGATRYNEQFF
j_gene: TRBJ2-1
v_gene: TRBV28
d_gene: NA
abundance: once

CDR3nt: TGTGCCAGCAGTTTACCCAGGCTGGGAGAAGTAGACCAGCCCCAGCATTTT
CDR3aa: CASSLPRLGEVDQPQHF
j_gene: TRBJ1-5
v_gene: TRBV28
d_gene: NA
abundance: NA

CDR3nt: TGTGCCAGTAGTGCCCGGGGCGGGAGGGCTGTCAGTTTCACCGGGGAGCTGTTTTTT
CDR3aa: CASSARGGRAVSFTGELFF
j_gene: TRBJ2-2
v_gene: TRBV19
d_gene: TRBD2
abundance: NA

CDR3nt: TGTGCCAGCAGTTTAAGGGGGACTAGCGGCTACGAGCAGTACTTC
CDR3aa: CASSLRGTSGYEQYF
j_gene: TRBJ2-7
v_gene: TRBV27
d_gene: TRBD2
abundance: NA

CDR3nt: TGTGCCAGCAAAGTGGTCGAGGGATCCACTGAAGCTTTCTTT
CDR3aa: CASKVVEGSTEAFF
j_gene: TRBJ1-1
v_gene: TRBV27
d_gene: NA
abundance: NA

CDR3nt: TGTGCCAGCAGCTCGAAGACTAGCGGGACTCCCTACAATGAGCAGTTCTTC
CDR3aa: CASSSKTSGTPYNEQFF
j_gene: TRBJ2-1
v_gene: TRBV7-6
d_gene: TRBD2
abundance: NA

CDR3nt: TGCGCCAGCAGCCTTGGGGTCCAGGGCGGCTACGAGCAGTACTTC
CDR3aa: CASSLGVQGGYEQYF
j_gene: TRBJ2-7
v_gene: TRBV4-1
d_gene: NA
abundance: NA

CDR3nt: TGTGCCAGCAGCTCTTGGACAGATCCCTACGAGCAGTACTTC
CDR3aa: CASSSWTDPYEQYF
j_gene: TRBJ2-7
v_gene: TRBV7-9
d_gene: NA
abundance: few

CDR3nt: TGCGCCAGCAGCCAAGAGGGGAGGGACACTGAAGCTTTCTTT
CDR3aa: CASSQEGRDTEAFF
j_gene: TRBJ1-1
v_gene: TRBV4-3
d_gene: NA
abundance: once

CDR3nt: TGTGCCACCAGTGATTTACGCAGCATGAACACTGAAGCTTTCTTT
CDR3aa: CATSDLRSMNTEAFF
j_gene: TRBJ1-1
v_gene: TRBV24-1
d_gene: NA
abundance: once

CDR3nt: TGTGCCTGGGACAGGGGGTTAGAGCAGTACTTC
CDR3aa: CAWDRGLEQYF
j_gene: TRBJ2-7
v_gene: TRBV30
d_gene: TRBD1
abundance: NA

CDR3nt: TGCAGTCCTTGGGTGCTGGGACAGGGCTCCTACAATGAGCAGTTCTTC
CDR3aa: CSPWVLGQGSYNEQFF
j_gene: TRBJ2-1
v_gene: TRBV20-1
d_gene: TRBD1
abundance: few

CDR3nt: TGTGCCATCAGTCCCGGGGGCGGCCCGAGCTCCTACGAGCAGTACTTC
CDR3aa: CAISPGGGPSSYEQYF
j_gene: TRBJ2-7
v_gene: TRBV10-3
d_gene: NA
abundance: few

CDR3nt: TGTGCCAGCAGCTCCCGGACAGGGGGAAGGCTTGGCTCCTACAATGAGCAGTTCTTC
CDR3aa: CASSSRTGGRLGSYNEQFF
j_gene: TRBJ2-1
v_gene: TRBV7-9
d_gene: TRBD1
abundance: NA

CDR3nt: TGTGCCAGCAGTTCGGGCCAGCTCTACGAGCAGTACTTC
CDR3aa: CASSSGQLYEQYF
j_gene: TRBJ2-7
v_gene: TRBV7-6
d_gene: NA
abundance: few

CDR3nt: TGTGCCAGCAGCCAGGAGGTTGGACAGACCCAGCATTTT
CDR3aa: CASSQEVGQTQHF
j_gene: TRBJ1-5
v_gene: TRBV12-3/TRBV12-4
d_gene: NA
abundance: NA

CDR3nt: TGTGCCAGCTGGGACAGGCCACCCAACTACGAGCAGTACTTC
CDR3aa: CASWDRPPNYEQYF
j_gene: TRBJ2-7
v_gene: TRBV28
d_gene: TRBD1
abundance: NA

CDR3nt: TGTGCCAGCAACAACCGAGGTCCGGCGGATACGCAGTATTTT
CDR3aa: CASNNRGPADTQYF
j_gene: TRBJ2-3
v_gene: TRBV2
d_gene: NA
abundance: NA

CDR3nt: TGTGCCAGCAGCTTATTCCCGCAGGGCGCCAAAGATACGCAGTATTTT
CDR3aa: CASSLFPQGAKDTQYF
j_gene: TRBJ2-3
v_gene: TRBV7-9
d_gene: NA
abundance: NA

CDR3nt: TGCGCCAGCTATCTGGGCGCAGGGGCCAACGTCCTGACTTTC
CDR3aa: CASYLGAGANVLTF
j_gene: TRBJ2-6
v_gene: TRBV5-1
d_gene: NA
abundance: once

CDR3nt: TGTGCCAGCAGTAACGCCAGAAGCGGGGTCGCCTACAATGAGCAGTTCTTC
CDR3aa: CASSNARSGVAYNEQFF
j_gene: TRBJ2-1
v_gene: TRBV2
d_gene: TRBD2
abundance: NA

CDR3nt: TGTGCCAGCAGCTTACGGGCTGATGGCACAGATACGCAGTATTTT
CDR3aa: CASSLRADGTDTQYF
j_gene: TRBJ2-3
v_gene: TRBV7-9
d_gene: NA
abundance: NA

CDR3nt: TGCAGTGCTAGAGATCTCAACGGTCCCATCTATGGCTACACCTTC
CDR3aa: CSARDLNGPIYGYTF
j_gene: TRBJ1-2
v_gene: TRBV20-1
d_gene: NA
abundance: NA

CDR3nt: TGTGCCAGTAGTATGACGCCCGGGGAGCTGTTTTTT
CDR3aa: CASSMTPGELFF
j_gene: TRBJ2-2
v_gene: TRBV19
d_gene: NA
abundance: NA

CDR3nt: TGTGCCAGCAGTTGGACGGGACAGGTATACGAGCAGTACTTC
CDR3aa: CASSWTGQVYEQYF
j_gene: TRBJ2-7
v_gene: TRBV6-2/TRBV6-3
d_gene: TRBD1
abundance: once

CDR3nt: TGTGCCACCACCCTCGGGACAAAATATGGCTACACCTTC
CDR3aa: CATTLGTKYGYTF
j_gene: TRBJ1-2
v_gene: TRBV28
d_gene: NA
abundance: NA

CDR3nt: TGCAGCGTTGAGGTAGGGAAGGTCTCCCCCTACGAGCAGTACTTC
CDR3aa: CSVEVGKVSPYEQYF
j_gene: TRBJ2-7
v_gene: TRBV29-1
d_gene: NA
abundance: few

CDR3nt: TGCGCCAGCAGCCAAGAGGCTCTGGGGGGGAACACTGAAGCTTTCTTT
CDR3aa: CASSQEALGGNTEAFF
j_gene: TRBJ1-1
v_gene: TRBV4-3
d_gene: NA
abundance: NA

CDR3nt: TGTGCCAGCAGTCTAGGACTAGCGGGCGCCCTCGGGGATGAGCAGTTCTTC
CDR3aa: CASSLGLAGALGDEQFF
j_gene: TRBJ2-1
v_gene: TRBV27
d_gene: TRBD2
abundance: NA

CDR3nt: TGTGCCAGCAGCCTATCTCTAGGGTGGGAGACCCAGTACTTC
CDR3aa: CASSLSLGWETQYF
j_gene: TRBJ2-5
v_gene: TRBV3-1
d_gene: NA
abundance: NA

CDR3nt: TGCAGTGCTAGAAATTCCCAGGGCCCCTCTGGGGCCAACGTCCTGACTTTC
CDR3aa: CSARNSQGPSGANVLTF
j_gene: TRBJ2-6
v_gene: TRBV20-1
d_gene: NA
abundance: NA

CDR3nt: TGTGCCAGCAGCTCGGGACTCATCACATACAATGAGCAGTTCTTC
CDR3aa: CASSSGLITYNEQFF
j_gene: TRBJ2-1
v_gene: TRBV11-2
d_gene: NA
abundance: NA

CDR3nt: TGTGCCAGCACAGGGCGAGGCAATCAGCCCCAGCATTTT
CDR3aa: CASTGRGNQPQHF
j_gene: TRBJ1-5
v_gene: TRBV7-8
d_gene: NA
abundance: NA

CDR3nt: TGTGCCACCAGTGTTCCCGGGATTGACACCTACAATGAGCAGTTCTTC
CDR3aa: CATSVPGIDTYNEQFF
j_gene: TRBJ2-1
v_gene: TRBV24-1
d_gene: NA
abundance: NA

CDR3nt: TGTGCCAGCAGCTTTGGGATTGGCGAGGACGCTGAAGCTTTCTTT
CDR3aa: CASSFGIGEDAEAFF
j_gene: TRBJ1-1
v_gene: TRBV11-3
d_gene: NA
abundance: once